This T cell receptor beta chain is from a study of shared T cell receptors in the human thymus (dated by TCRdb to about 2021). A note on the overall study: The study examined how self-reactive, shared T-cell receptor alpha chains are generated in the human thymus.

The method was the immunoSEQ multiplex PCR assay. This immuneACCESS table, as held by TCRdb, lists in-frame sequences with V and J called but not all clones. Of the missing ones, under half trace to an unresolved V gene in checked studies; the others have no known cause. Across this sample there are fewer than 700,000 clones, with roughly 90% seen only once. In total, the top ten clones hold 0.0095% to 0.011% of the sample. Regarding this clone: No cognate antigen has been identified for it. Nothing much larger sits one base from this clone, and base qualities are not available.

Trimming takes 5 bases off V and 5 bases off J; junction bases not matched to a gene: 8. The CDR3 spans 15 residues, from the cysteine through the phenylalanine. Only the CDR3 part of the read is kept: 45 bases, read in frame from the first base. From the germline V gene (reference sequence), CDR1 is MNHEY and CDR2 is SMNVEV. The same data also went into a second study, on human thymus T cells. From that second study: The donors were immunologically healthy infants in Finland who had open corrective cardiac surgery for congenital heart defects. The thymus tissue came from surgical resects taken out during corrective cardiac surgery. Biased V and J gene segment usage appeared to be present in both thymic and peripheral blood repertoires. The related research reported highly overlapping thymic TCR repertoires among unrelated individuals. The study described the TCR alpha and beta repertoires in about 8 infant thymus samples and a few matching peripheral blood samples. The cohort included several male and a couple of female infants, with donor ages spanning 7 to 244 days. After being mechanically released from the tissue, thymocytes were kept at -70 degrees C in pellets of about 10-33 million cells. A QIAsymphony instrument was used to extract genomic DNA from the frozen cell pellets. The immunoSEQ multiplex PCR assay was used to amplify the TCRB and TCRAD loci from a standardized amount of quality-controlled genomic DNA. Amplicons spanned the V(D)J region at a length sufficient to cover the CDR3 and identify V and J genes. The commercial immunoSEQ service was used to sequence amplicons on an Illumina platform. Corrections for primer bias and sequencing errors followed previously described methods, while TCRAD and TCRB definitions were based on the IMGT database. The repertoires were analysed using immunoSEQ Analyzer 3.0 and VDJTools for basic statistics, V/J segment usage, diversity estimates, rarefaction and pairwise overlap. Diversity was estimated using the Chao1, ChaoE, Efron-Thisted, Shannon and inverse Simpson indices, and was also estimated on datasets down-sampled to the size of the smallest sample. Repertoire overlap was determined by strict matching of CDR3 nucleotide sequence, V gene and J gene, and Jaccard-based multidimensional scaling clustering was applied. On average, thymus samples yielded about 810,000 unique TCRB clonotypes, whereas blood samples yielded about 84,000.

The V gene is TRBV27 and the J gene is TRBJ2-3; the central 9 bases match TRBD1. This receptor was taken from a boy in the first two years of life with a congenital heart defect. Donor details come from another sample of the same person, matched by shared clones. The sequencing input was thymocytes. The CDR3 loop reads CASSTRQGVRDTQYF. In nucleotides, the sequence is TGTGCCAGCAGTACTCGACAGGGGGTGAGAGATACGCAGTATTTT.